Listed here are 25 T cell receptor beta chains from one sample, sequenced in a study of T cells expressing NK-cell markers. TCRdb reworked the 5' RACE reads into one entry per CDR3 protein, no DNA. The repertoire table contains some 600,000 distinct CDR3 sequences. Sequenced material: blood T cells: a sorted CD56 or NKG2C T cell subset, CD4+ or CD8+ T cells, or bulk PBMC T cells (not recorded which). Receptors originate from a young man in good health.

This sequence joins TRBV20-1 and TRBJ2-7; TCRdb names TRBD1, which stays unverified in the absence of DNA. The CDR3 totals 13 residues. Germline V CDR1 and CDR2: DFQATT, SNEGSKA (reference sequence). The CDR3 here is CSARTTGIDEQYF.

The chain combines TRBV20-1 with TRBJ2-5; TCRdb picks TRBD1, but there is no DNA to check that call. This CDR3 comprises 18 residues. The germline gives CDR1 DFQATT, CDR2 SNEGSKA (reference sequence). The CDR3 region is CSAILHLGETAGQETQYF.

This chain links TRBV7-3 with TRBJ2-2; TCRdb's assignment of TRBD2 cannot be checked, as there is no DNA. Germline V gene data show CDR1 as SGHTA and CDR2 as FQGTGA. The CDR3 loop spans 22 amino acids. The CDR3: CASSYTVMVASGSVGNTGELFF.

The genes are TRBV4-2 and TRBJ2-7; the D call of TRBD2 rests on TCRdb alone, since no DNA is present to check it. CDR3 length: 15 amino acids. Germline CDR1 LGHNA, CDR2 YNFKEQ. CDR3 region: CASSQEGTSGYEQYF.

The rearrangement uses TRBV30 and TRBJ2-3; the D call of TRBD1 rests on TCRdb alone, since no DNA is present to check it. Germline CDR1 reads GTSNPN; CDR2 reads SVGIG (reference sequence). The CDR3 length is 14 residues. CDR3 in amino acids: CAWSAGTGADTQYF.

CDR3 sequence reads: CASSLFSSTDTQYF. The J gene is TRBJ2-3, the V gene TRBV5-1. CDR3 size: 14 residues. Germline CDR1 SGHRS, CDR2 YFSETQ.

The genes are TRBV10-3 and TRBJ2-7; the D call of TRBD2 rests on TCRdb alone, since no DNA is present to check it. CDR3 length: 15 residues. CDR1 and CDR2 (germline): ENHRY, SYGVKD. CDR3 sequence: CAISARGSGKYEQYF.

The chain employs TRBV12-3 or TRBV12-4 and TRBJ2-6. CDR3 length: 16 residues. The CDR3 protein is CASSPNRGAGANVLTF.

The CDR3 reads CSATGPLLNTGELFF. The V call is TRBV20-1, the J call TRBJ2-2; without DNA, the TCRdb call of TRBD2 cannot be checked. Germline V gene sequence: CDR1 DFQATT, CDR2 SNEGSKA (reference sequence). The length of the CDR3 is 15 residues.

V usage is TRBV29-1 and J usage is TRBJ1-1; no DNA is available, so the TRBD1 call from TCRdb remains unchecked. The germline V gene has CDR1 SQVTM and CDR2 ANQGSEA. The CDR3 covers 14 residues. CDR3 protein: CSVGPRQANTEAFF.

The chain joins TRBV6-5 to TRBJ1-4; TCRdb gives TRBD1 as the D gene, but with no DNA this cannot be confirmed. Germline lookup yields CDR1 MNHEY and CDR2 SVGAGI. The CDR3 length is 16 residues. CDR3 loop: CASSYMGPQGGEKLFF.

The V and J genes are TRBV27 and TRBJ1-2; TCRdb proposes TRBD1, but this gene call is untestable without DNA. The CDR3 covers 15 residues. The germline gives CDR1 MNHEY, CDR2 SMNVEV (reference sequence). CDR3 residues: CASSSRTGGAGGYTF.

This rearrangement joins TRBV12-3 or TRBV12-4 to TRBJ2-3; TCRdb calls TRBD2, which cannot be checked without DNA. The CDR3 has 14 residues. This CDR3 is CASSHTTGTRAQYF.

The genes are TRBV4-3 and TRBJ2-2; the D gene TCRdb calls, TRBD1, cannot be checked with no DNA. In germline, CDR1 is LGHNA, CDR2 YSLEER. The length of the CDR3 is 18 residues. The CDR3 region is CASSQNTDRGASTGELFF.

The chain uses TRBV20-1 and TRBJ2-1; TCRdb names TRBD1, which stays unverified in the absence of DNA. CDR3 size: 13 residues. Looked up from germline, CDR1 is DFQATT and CDR2 is SNEGSKA (reference sequence). CDR3 protein: CSARDSRVDEQFF.

This chain connects TRBV6-5 to TRBJ1-5. The CDR3 runs 17 residues. The V gene's germline CDR1 is MNHEY and CDR2 SVGAGI. CDR3: CASSTRGGGYSNQPQHF.

The chain combines TRBV10-3 with TRBJ2-3. The CDR3 has 13 amino acids. Germline V CDR1 and CDR2: ENHRY, SYGVKD. This CDR3 is CAISLTVGDTQYF.

The chain employs TRBV6-1 and TRBJ2-2. The CDR3 covers 13 residues. Per germline, CDR1 MNHNS and CDR2 SASEGT. The CDR3 reads CASSGLNTGELFF.

The V call is TRBV12-3 or TRBV12-4, the J call TRBJ2-1. This CDR3 spans 15 amino acids. The CDR3 sequence is CASMVTGGSYNEQFF.

V usage is TRBV4-2 and J usage is TRBJ2-1; with no DNA, the TCRdb D assignment of TRBD1 cannot be verified. The CDR3 runs 16 residues. Germline V CDR1 and CDR2: LGHNA, YNFKEQ. The CDR3 reads CASSQVGTGAYNEQFF.

CDR3: CSTVGVFAGRTDTQYF. The rearrangement uses TRBV20-1 and TRBJ2-3; TCRdb indicates TRBD1, and absent DNA this call remains unverified. Germline V gene sequence: CDR1 DFQATT, CDR2 SNEGSKA (reference sequence). The CDR3 totals 16 residues.

The chain couples TRBV9 to TRBJ2-7; TCRdb calls TRBD2, which cannot be checked without DNA. CDR1 SGDLS and CDR2 YYNGEE come from the germline V gene. This CDR3 spans 14 amino acids. CDR3 loop: CASSGEGLSLEQYF.

The chain combines TRBV11-2 with TRBJ1-2; TCRdb's D call of TRBD1 is untestable without DNA. Germline CDR1 is SGHAT and CDR2 is FQNNGV. CDR3 length equals 14 residues. CDR3 loop: CASSLSGGYHGYTF.

This chain links TRBV9 with TRBJ2-3; as DNA is missing, the TRBD1 call by TCRdb cannot be tested. The CDR3 runs to 14 residues. Germline V lookup: CDR1 SGDLS, CDR2 YYNGEE. CDR3 region: CASSVAPGGLTQYF.

The rearrangement links TRBV5-5 to TRBJ2-3; TCRdb outputs TRBD2, but without DNA this stays unchecked. Germline CDR1 and CDR2: SGHKS and YYEKEE (reference sequence). The length of the CDR3 is 16 residues. The CDR3 sequence is CASSPRGRPPTDTQYF.